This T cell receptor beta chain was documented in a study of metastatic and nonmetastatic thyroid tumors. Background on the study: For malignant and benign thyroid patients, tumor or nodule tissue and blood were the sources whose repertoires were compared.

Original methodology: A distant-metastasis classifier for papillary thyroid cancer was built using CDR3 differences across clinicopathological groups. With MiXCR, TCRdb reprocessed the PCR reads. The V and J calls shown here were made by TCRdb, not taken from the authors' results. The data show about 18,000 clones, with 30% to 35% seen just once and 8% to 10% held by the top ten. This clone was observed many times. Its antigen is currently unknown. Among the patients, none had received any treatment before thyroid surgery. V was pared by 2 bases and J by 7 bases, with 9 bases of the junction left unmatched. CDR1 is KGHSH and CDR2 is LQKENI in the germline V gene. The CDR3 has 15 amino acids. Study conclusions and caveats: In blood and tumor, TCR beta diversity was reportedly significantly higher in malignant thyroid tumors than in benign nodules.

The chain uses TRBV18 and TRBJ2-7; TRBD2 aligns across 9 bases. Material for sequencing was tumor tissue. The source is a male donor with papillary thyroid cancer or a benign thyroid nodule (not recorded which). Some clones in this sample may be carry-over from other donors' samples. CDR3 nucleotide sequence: TGTGCCAGCTCACCAGGCATGGCGCTAGCGGGGGAGCAGTACTTC. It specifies CASSPGMALAGEQYF. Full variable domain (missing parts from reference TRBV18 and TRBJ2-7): NAGVMQNPRHLVRRRGQEARLRCSPMKGHSHVYWYRQLPEEGLKFMVYLQKENIIDESGMPKERFSAEFPKEGPSILRIQQVVRGDSAAYFCASSPGMALAGEQYFGPGTRLTVT.